Only a few counts were recorded for the clone carrying this T cell receptor (beta chain). The antigen is undetermined. Cells sorted as Tregs were CD4+, CD25+ and CD127-/low. Findings and caveats of the study: The larger-cohort validation was restricted to a single TCR beta V-J rearrangement rather than whole repertoires. Tumor Tregs overlapped most with tumor, then blood, naive CD4+ cells. Tumor memory CD4+ T cell TCR gene usage was found to cluster with blood and lymph node memory CD4+ cells and with lymph node naive CD4+ cells.

After constant-region reverse-primer amplification, full-length variable regions underwent semi-nested PCR with Nested Universal Primer A. TCRdb reanalysed the 5' RACE reads using MiXCR and keeps one entry per CDR3 protein. There are 35,000 to 45,000 distinct CDR3 sequences in the sample; over 20% occur only once, and around 4.5% lies in the top ten. CDR1 and CDR2 (germline): MGHRA, YSYEKL. The CDR3 length is 17 residues. The ends were cut back, 1 base at V and 0 bases at J, with 15 bases in the middle. The receptor was isolated from a female donor with breast cancer. Specimen: Tregs sorted from a lymph node. The chain joins TRBV4-1 to TRBJ2-5, with D perhaps matching TRBD1 or TRBD2 (5 bases each). CDR3 protein: CASSQAMGRGYQETQYF. The CDR3 DNA reads TGCGCCAGCAGCCAAGCTATGGGGCGAGGGTACCAAGAGACCCAGTACTTC.